Listed here are 5 T cell receptor beta chains from one sample, sequenced in a study of read filtering for tumor transcriptome and immune sequencing (dated by TCRdb to the early 2020s). Data came from an Illumina HiSeq 4000. Starting from around 420 ng RNA, TCR libraries were constructed with the Immunoverse kit using molecular barcoded adaptors that cover the alpha/delta and beta/gamma chains. TCRdb cleaned the public reads at Q25 with fastp, built clones with MiXCR and kept in-frame beta chains. Here each entry gathers all rows of one CDR3 protein and keeps the most common genes and DNA. Within this sample are 93,000 or so distinct CDR3 sequences, with roughly 21% of them counted one time only. The ten largest make up roughly 10% of the sample. The specimen sequenced was a population of CD138-negative cells sorted from bone marrow. This specimen's cell subset or site label, interpreted: bone marrow mononuclear cells depleted of CD138+ plasma/myeloma cells by negative magnetic selection. These receptors all come from a donor at least 40 years old with multiple myeloma.

Worth noting for this clonotype: A much larger clone lies a single base off, so this may be a read error. Given the absence of the conserved phenylalanine or tryptophan at the CDR3 end, a read error is likely. The CDR3 here is CASSQESVGGELFL. In DNA form, the CDR3 reads TGCGCCAGCAGCCAAGAGTCAGTTGGCGGGGAGCTGTTTCTT. This rearrangement joins TRBV4-1 to TRBJ2-2; D is unclear. CDR3 length: 14 residues. The V gene's germline CDR1 is MGHRA and CDR2 YSYEKL. The V end lost 0 bases, the J end lost 7 bases, and 9 bases lay between the germline ends.

In regard to this clonotype: This may arise from a read error, as a much more abundant clone is one base away. J is TRBJ2-1 and V is TRBV20-1; 8 nucleotides match TRBD2. Looked up from germline, CDR1 is DFQATT and CDR2 is SNEGSKA (reference sequence). This CDR3 region has 15 residues. V lost 2 bases, J lost 4 bases, and 7 bases stayed unmatched. CDR3 sequence reads: CSARRTSRVYNEQFF. DNA for the CDR3: TGCAGTGCTAGACGGACTAGCAGGGTTTACAATGAGCAGTTCTTC.

In the case of this clonotype: It may be a read error: a sequence one base away is much more abundant. V usage is TRBV5-1 and J usage is TRBJ1-1; 7 bases agree with TRBD1. CDR3 size: 14 residues. Germline CDR1 is SGHRS and CDR2 is YFSETQ. J gave up 5 bases and V 7 bases, and 11 bases lay outside the gene matches. This CDR3 reads CASGEQGWGTEAFF. CDR3 DNA sequence: TGCGCCAGCGGCGAACAGGGGTGGGGGACTGAAGCTTTCTTT.

This clonotype showed up many times. The chain is built from TRBV6-5 and TRBJ1-5; D remains ambiguous. Trimming pared 7 bases from V and 3 bases from J, leaving 16 bases between. This CDR3 comprises 15 residues. Germline V gene data show CDR1 as MNHEY and CDR2 as SVGAGI. CDR3 nucleotide sequence: TGTGCCAGCACCTTTATCGGACGGAACAATCAGCCCCAGCATTTT. It specifies CASTFIGRNNQPQHF.

Only a few counts were recorded for this clonotype. The rearrangement uses TRBV6-4 and TRBJ1-5; D is ambiguous. Germline CDR1 MRHNA, CDR2 SNTAGT. CDR3 size: 14 residues. Trimming removed 6 bases at V and 7 bases at J, with 16 bases between. The chain's CDR3 is CASSHGRFEQPQHF. CDR3 DNA: TGTGCCAGCAGCCACGGGAGGTTTGAACAGCCCCAGCATTTT.